This record looks at one TCR beta chain sequence and its context. As yet, its antigen is unknown. This sample is part of a study of beta chain features in type 1 diabetes. General study findings and limits: For type 1 diabetes patients, VDJ junctions showed fewer insertions and more deletions. Significant though moderate, a shortening of TCRB CDR3s appeared in all four CD4+ subsets of Type 1 diabetes patients.

As every portion of the isolated RNA was reverse transcribed, the sequencing read expressed TCRB transcripts. Measured with immunoSEQ multiplex PCR; TCRdb has only the in-frame clones, and not every one. The sample carries some 270,000 clones, roughly 8% recorded once. All of the sorted populations showed purity greater than 95%. The sample comprised central memory CD4+ T cells from blood. This TCR came from a woman in her late teens or twenties in good health.

The chain's CDR3 is CASSVGPTSGGNIQYF. DNA for the CDR3: TGTGCCAGCAGCGTAGGCCCGACTAGCGGGGGGAACATTCAGTACTTC. The chain combines TRBV9 with TRBJ2-4; 13 bases map to TRBD2. Trimming cost V 0 bases and J 7 bases; bases outside gene matches: 4. CDR1 is SGDLS and CDR2 is YYNGEE in the germline V gene. CDR3 length: 16 residues. Together with reference TRBV9 and TRBJ2-4, the CDR3 gives the full variable domain: DSGVTQTPKHLITATGQRVTLRCSPRSGDLSVYWYQQSLDQGLQFLIQYYNGEERAKGNILERFSAQQFPDLHSELNLSSLELGDSALYFCASSVGPTSGGNIQYFGAGTRLSVL.